Below, one TCR beta chain is given with its context. Its antigen is as yet unknown. All of the isolated RNA was reverse transcribed, so expressed TCRB transcripts were sequenced. Data came from immunoSEQ multiplex PCR; TCRdb stores just in-frame clones and leaves some out. Of about 340,000 clones in the sample, roughly 12% were seen once. The sample originates from a study of beta chain features in type 1 diabetes. Study-wide context: No patient-donor differences in age, gender, total cells or subset yield. Investigators examined 107,917,701 sorted cells across all samples.

Overall study results and limits: A moderate, significant TCRB CDR3 shortening appeared in type 1 diabetes across four CD4+ subsets. The question left open here concerned HLA type influencing TCRB rearrangement.

The CDR3 extends over 12 amino acids. Germline CDR1 reads SGHTA; CDR2 reads FQGTGA. V gave up 5 bases and J gave up 5 bases, with 6 bases separating them. Researchers reported sorting CD4+ naive, central memory, regulatory and stem cell-like memory cells via CD45RO/CCR7/CD25/CD127/CD95/CD27. Material for sequencing was naive CD4+ T cells from blood. The chain employs TRBV7-3 and TRBJ2-2, with unresolved D. This receptor was identified in a woman younger than 30 with type 1 diabetes. The CDR3: CASSERTGELFF. The CDR3 DNA follows: TGTGCCAGCAGCGAGAGGACCGGGGAGCTGTTTTTT. Full variable domain (remainder filled in from reference TRBV7-3 and TRBJ2-2): GAGVSQTPSNKVTEKGKYVELRCDPISGHTALYWYRQSLGQGPEFLIYFQGTGAADDSGLPNDRFFAVRPEGSVSTLKIQRTERGDSAVYLCASSERTGELFFGEGSRLTVL.